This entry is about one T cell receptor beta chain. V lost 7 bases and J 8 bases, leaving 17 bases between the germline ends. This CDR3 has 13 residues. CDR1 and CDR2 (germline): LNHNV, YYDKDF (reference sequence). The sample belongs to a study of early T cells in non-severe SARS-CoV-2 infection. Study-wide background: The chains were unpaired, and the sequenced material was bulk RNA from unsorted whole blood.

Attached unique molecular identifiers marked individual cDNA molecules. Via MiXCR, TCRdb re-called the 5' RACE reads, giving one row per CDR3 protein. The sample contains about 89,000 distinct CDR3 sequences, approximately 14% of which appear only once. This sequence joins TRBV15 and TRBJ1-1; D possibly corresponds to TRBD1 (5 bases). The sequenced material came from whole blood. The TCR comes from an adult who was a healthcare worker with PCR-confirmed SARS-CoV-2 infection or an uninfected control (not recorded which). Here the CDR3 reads CATNIRAAPEAFF. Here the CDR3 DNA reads TGTGCCACCAACATCAGGGCAGCTCCCGAAGCTTTCTTT.